A selection of T cell receptor beta chains follows, all from one sample in a study of T cells in Graves' hyperthyroidism and ophthalmopathy. TCRdb redid the calling of the multiplex PCR reads with MiXCR, one entry per CDR3 protein. The table has approximately 300,000 distinct CDR3 sequences, roughly 18% seen once. Input material: blood. All receptors come from a middle-aged man with Graves' ophthalmopathy. CDR3s include the opening cysteine and the closing phenylalanine or tryptophan. Fields, in order: clone size, V gene, D gene, CDR3 length, J gene, CDR3 protein, CDR3 DNA. D genes are given only for firm matches. A row's size may be missing; if present it is once, few, many or a size class.

>-|TRBV19|TRBD2|15|TRBJ2-2
CASSIGREGTGELFF
TGTGCCAGTAGTATCGGAAGGGAGGGGACCGGGGAGCTGTTTTTT
>many|TRBV18|TRBD1|16|TRBJ1-5
CASSSPLAGGNQPQHF
TGTGCCAGCTCATCACCACTAGCAGGGGGCAACCAGCCCCAGCATTTT
>-|TRBV20-1|-|11|TRBJ2-7
CSAIHLGEQYF
TGCAGTGCCATCCACCTGGGGGAGCAGTACTTC
>many|TRBV18|TRBD2|15|TRBJ2-1
CASSSGLAGSNEQFF
TGTGCCAGCTCATCTGGACTAGCGGGCTCCAATGAGCAGTTCTTC
>-|TRBV4-2|TRBD1|15|TRBJ1-2
CASSQGQGVFYGYTF
TGTGCCAGCAGCCAAGGACAGGGGGTATTCTATGGCTACACCTTC
>many|TRBV20-1|-|15|TRBJ2-2
CSARDRRTTTGELFF
TGCAGTGCTAGAGATCGTCGGACTACCACCGGGGAGCTGTTTTTT
>many|TRBV28|-|15|TRBJ2-1
CASSFGVGSYNEQFF
TGTGCCAGCAGTTTTGGTGTGGGCTCCTACAATGAGCAGTTCTTC
>many|TRBV11-1|TRBD1|14|TRBJ1-2
CASSPQTGDYGYTF
TGTGCCAGCAGCCCGCAGACAGGGGACTATGGCTACACCTTC
>many|TRBV12-3/TRBV12-4|-|11|TRBJ1-1
CASSLRQSAFF
TGTGCCAGCAGTTTGAGACAGTCGGCTTTCTTT
>many|TRBV28|TRBD2|16|TRBJ2-2
CASRGGTSGLTGELFF
TGTGCCAGCAGGGGCGGGACTAGCGGCCTCACCGGGGAGCTGTTTTTT
>few|TRBV6-1|TRBD1|15|TRBJ2-7
CASSASGTGAYEQYF
TGTGCCAGCAGTGCCTCCGGGACAGGGGCCTACGAGCAGTACTTC